Listed below are T cell receptor beta chains from one sample, sequenced in a study of cytomegalovirus exposure and HLA in healthy donors. The assay was immunoSEQ multiplex PCR, and TCRdb's table has in-frame clones only and misses some. The sample has over 95,000 clones, 60% to 85% seen once. Sequencing input: PBMCs. Receptors originate from a middle-aged woman in good health and CMV-seropositive. CDR3s include the opening cysteine and the closing phenylalanine or tryptophan. A D gene is named only where the DNA matches it firmly. Expanded clones are given a class, and other clones once, few, many or no size at all.

.	TRBV30	TRBJ2-7	.	CAWKRDRPYEQYF	TGTGCCTGGAAACGAGACAGACCCTACGAGCAGTACTTC
TRBD2	TRBV29-1	TRBJ2-1	.	CSVEDRWTSGYNEQFF	TGCAGCGTTGAAGATCGGTGGACTAGCGGTTACAATGAGCAGTTCTTC
TRBD1	TRBV6-1	TRBJ1-5	.	CASSPDRVVNQPQHF	TGTGCCAGCAGTCCTGACAGGGTGGTGAATCAGCCCCAGCATTTT
TRBD1	TRBV7-2	TRBJ1-1	.	CASGLPTGGKTEAFF	TGTGCCAGCGGTCTCCCGACAGGGGGTAAGACTGAAGCTTTCTTT
TRBD2	TRBV10-3	TRBJ2-6	.	CAISAGGVSGANVLTF	TGTGCCATCAGTGCGGGGGGAGTCTCTGGGGCCAACGTCCTGACTTTC
.	TRBV7-9	TRBJ1-6	few	CSSSGGAYNSPLHF	TGTTCCAGCAGCGGAGGGGCATATAATTCACCCCTCCACTTT
.	TRBV6-5	TRBJ1-1	.	CASSYSRAGLTEAFF	TGTGCCAGCAGTTACTCCCGGGCAGGGCTCACTGAAGCTTTCTTT
TRBD1	TRBV6-6	TRBJ1-1	.	CASTQQGAVQAFF	TGTGCCAGCACTCAACAGGGGGCGGTACAAGCTTTCTTT
TRBD1	TRBV20-1	TRBJ1-1	.	CSADRETEAFF	TGCAGTGCAGACAGGGAAACTGAAGCTTTCTTT
TRBD2	TRBV5-1	TRBJ2-7	.	CASSFGGAAYEQYF	TGCGCCAGCAGCTTCGGGGGGGCGGCGTACGAGCAGTACTTC
TRBD1	TRBV4-2	TRBJ1-2	.	CASSQPGQGGGYTF	TGTGCCAGCAGCCAACCGGGACAGGGGGGTGGCTACACCTTC
.	TRBV30	TRBJ1-1	few	CAWSRGLDTEAFF	TGTGCCTGGAGTCGGGGGTTGGACACTGAAGCTTTCTTT